Here is one TCR beta chain with its context. The antigen is not known. The ends lost 2 bases at V and 8 bases at J; junction bases unmatched: 12. The CDR3 has 17 amino acids. The V gene's germline CDR1 is KGHSH and CDR2 LQKENI. This record belongs to a study of CD8 T cells in Susac syndrome. The study's findings and limits: The authors found no clonal expansion in Susac syndrome CD4+ T cell repertoires.

A quantity of about 0.45 to 1 ug RNA underwent reverse transcription using random hexamers. TCRdb analysed the immunoSEQ multiplex PCR reads with MiXCR anew, one entry per CDR3 protein. The sample lists some 240,000 distinct CDR3 sequences, almost 97% occurring once. FACS was used to enrich TEMRA cells, whereas the CD8+ and CD4+ T cells were obtained by negative isolation. Sample: CD4+ T cells from PBMCs. The chain uses TRBV18 and TRBJ2-4, with 10 bases fitting TRBD2. The source of this sequence is a human donor with Susac syndrome. CDR3 sequence reads: CASSPKVTSGPGYIQYF. The CDR3 DNA reads TGTGCCAGCTCACCAAAAGTGACTAGCGGGCCCGGGTACATTCAGTACTTC.